This is a list of T cell receptor beta chains from one sample in a study of blood T cells in healthy people across ages. TCRdb called the 5' RACE reads again in MiXCR, with one record for every CDR3 protein. The table includes about 830,000 distinct CDR3 sequences, around 62% detected once. Material for sequencing was blood. Receptor source: a man younger than 40 in good health. Each CDR3 is given with its conserved first and last residue. The order of the fields is V gene, clone size, D gene, J gene, CDR3 DNA, CDR3 protein. A D gene is named only where the DNA matches it firmly. Size tells how often a clone was seen (once, few, many) or the class of an expanded clone, and some rows leave it out.

TRBV7-2	.	.	TRBJ2-5	TGTGCCAGCAGCTTTCCGGGACTGGTGGAGACCCAGTACTTC	CASSFPGLVETQYF
TRBV27	.	TRBD2	TRBJ2-3	TGTGCCAGCAGTTCCACTAGCGGGGCAGATACGCAGTATTTT	CASSSTSGADTQYF
TRBV12-3/TRBV12-4	.	.	TRBJ1-5	TGTGCCAGCAGTTTAGAGGGCAGCTCTGGGCAGCCCCAGCATTTT	CASSLEGSSGQPQHF
TRBV30	.	TRBD2	TRBJ2-7	TGTGCCGGTAGCGGGGGGGCCTACGAGCAGTACTTC	CAGSGGAYEQYF
TRBV20-1	.	.	TRBJ2-5	TGCAGTGCTAACGTACAGTCGGTAGAGACCCAGTACTTC	CSANVQSVETQYF
TRBV29-1	.	.	TRBJ1-4	TGCAGCGTTGAGTCGGGGGAAAAACTGTTTTTT	CSVESGEKLFF
TRBV12-3/TRBV12-4	.	.	TRBJ1-6	TGTGCCAGCACCGTCTGGGGTAGAGCCCTCCACTTT	CASTVWGRALHF
TRBV30	.	.	TRBJ2-7	TGTGCCTGGAGTGTACGGTCCGGTGTTTACGAGCAGTACTTC	CAWSVRSGVYEQYF
TRBV29-1	.	.	TRBJ1-2	TGCAGCGTTGGAGGCAGTAGGTCTTATGGCTACACCTTC	CSVGGSRSYGYTF
TRBV28	.	TRBD1	TRBJ1-2	TGTGCCGCTTTCAGGGGACAGACGAGGACAGACTATGGCTACACCTTC	CAAFRGQTRTDYGYTF
TRBV29-1	.	TRBD1	TRBJ1-1	TGCAGCGTTGATCGTGGACAGGTGCACACTGAAGCTTTCTTT	CSVDRGQVHTEAFF
TRBV28	.	TRBD2	TRBJ2-1	TGTGCCAGCCACACCCCTAGCGGGGGGGAAGCGGGCTCCTACAATGAGCAGTTCTTC	CASHTPSGGEAGSYNEQFF
TRBV3-1	once	.	TRBJ2-5	TGTGCCAGCAGCCAAGATCCGAGGCGATCCGTCCTTAAATCCCAGTACTTC	CASSQDPRRSVLKSQYF
TRBV14	.	TRBD1	TRBJ2-6	TGTGCCAGCAGCCCGTCCGGGACAGGGCGCTCCGAGGCCAACGTCCTGACTTTC	CASSPSGTGRSEANVLTF
TRBV6-5	few	.	TRBJ1-6	TGTGCCAGCAGTCGGAGCTCCTATAATTCACCCCTCCACTTT	CASSRSSYNSPLHF
TRBV4-3	.	.	TRBJ2-7	TGCGCCAGCAGCCAAGATAGGCGGCAGGGGGGCTACGAGCAGTACTTC	CASSQDRRQGGYEQYF
TRBV4-3	few	.	TRBJ2-5	TGCGCCAGCAGCCAAGCCCCCCATAGCGCTCGAGAGACCCAGTACTTC	CASSQAPHSARETQYF
TRBV20-1	.	TRBD2	TRBJ2-3	TGCAGTGCTAGGGTTAGCGGGCCACGCACAGATACGCAGTATTTT	CSARVSGPRTDTQYF
TRBV9	.	TRBD2	TRBJ2-3	TGTGCCAGCAGCGCCCTAGCGGGGGGGCCTAGTGCTTCAGATACGCAGTATTTT	CASSALAGGPSASDTQYF
TRBV6-2/TRBV6-3	few	.	TRBJ2-1	TGTGCCAGCAGACCCGGAGCAAACCCCTACAATGAGCAGTTCTTC	CASRPGANPYNEQFF
TRBV4-1	.	.	TRBJ2-5	TGCGCCAGCAGCCAATATGACCGGAGGGAGACCCAGTACTTC	CASSQYDRRETQYF
TRBV5-6	.	TRBD1	TRBJ2-3	TGTGCCAGCAGCTCTACATTGGGGACAGGGTCTGGTACGCAGTATTTT	CASSSTLGTGSGTQYF
TRBV7-2	.	TRBD2	TRBJ2-1	TGTGCCAGCAGCTTAGGGGCTAGCGGGGGAACCTACAATGAGCAGTTCTTC	CASSLGASGGTYNEQFF
TRBV20-1	.	.	TRBJ2-7	TGCAGTGCTCAGATTTCCAGGACCTACGAGCAGTACTTC	CSAQISRTYEQYF
TRBV6-5	.	.	TRBJ2-6	TGTGCCAGCAGTTTTTGGGCCGGGGAAAAAAGCTCTGGGGCCAACGTCCTGACTTTC	CASSFWAGEKSSGANVLTF
TRBV20-1	.	TRBD2	TRBJ2-5	TGCAGTGCTTATAGCGGGAGCCAGACTGCGAGAGAGACCCAGTACTTC	CSAYSGSQTARETQYF
TRBV4-2	many	.	TRBJ2-7	TGTGCCAGCAGCCGGACGGAGAGCTCCTACGAGCAGTACTTC	CASSRTESSYEQYF
TRBV10-3	once	TRBD1	TRBJ2-7	TGTGCCATCAGTGGGACAGGGGAAAACGAGCAGTACTTC	CAISGTGENEQYF
TRBV20-1	.	TRBD2	TRBJ2-1	TGCAGTGTGAGCGGGGGGTTCGGTGAGCAGTTCTTC	CSVSGGFGEQFF
TRBV7-8	.	.	TRBJ2-7	TGTGCCAGCAGACGTAGGGAGACTACCTCCTACGAGCAGTACTTC	CASRRRETTSYEQYF
TRBV7-9	.	.	TRBJ2-5	TGTGCCAGCAGCGTAGACCCGACGGGGACCCAGTACTTC	CASSVDPTGTQYF
TRBV20-1	.	TRBD2	TRBJ2-1	TGCAGTGCTAGGGGACTAGCGGGGGCCAGCGCCTACAATGAGCAGTTCTTC	CSARGLAGASAYNEQFF
TRBV7-7	.	.	TRBJ2-5	TGTGCCAGCAGTCAGACTGGCCCCAAAGAGACCCAGTACTTC	CASSQTGPKETQYF
TRBV27	.	.	TRBJ2-6	TGTGCCAGCAGTGAGCAAACCCGTGCCTCTGGGGCCAACGTCCTGACTTTC	CASSEQTRASGANVLTF
TRBV20-1	.	TRBD2	TRBJ2-1	TGCAGTGCTCGGACTAGCGGGGACACTAATGAGCAGTTCTTC	CSARTSGDTNEQFF
TRBV29-1	.	.	TRBJ1-3	TGCAGCGTTGAGACAGTTGGAAACATCATATATTTT	CSVETVGNIIYF
TRBV6-6	.	.	TRBJ1-2	TGTGCCAGCAGCGGGGGGACCCAGGGGAACTATGGCTACACCTTC	CASSGGTQGNYGYTF
TRBV6-1	.	.	TRBJ1-1	TGTGCCAGCAGTCCAGGGATTATTGGGCGAGCTTTCTTT	CASSPGIIGRAFF
TRBV6-4	.	TRBD2	TRBJ2-1	TGTGCCAGCAGCCCACAAGCGGGGATCGACTACAATGAGCAGTTCTTC	CASSPQAGIDYNEQFF